What follows are 31 T cell receptor beta chains derived from one specimen sequenced in a study of tumor-infiltrating lymphocytes in glioblastoma multiforme. Multiple V-beta primers and a C-beta primer amplified TCRB from RNA. Using its own MiXCR run on the multiplex PCR reads, TCRdb lists one record per CDR3 protein. Of about 32,000 distinct CDR3 sequences listed, under 70% are singletons. Specimen: brain tumor tissue. Every receptor here comes from a male donor with glioblastoma.

On this clonotype itself: This may arise from a read error, as a much more abundant clone is one base away. The chain recombines TRBV13 with TRBJ2-7, with 9 bases lining up with TRBD1. Losses at the gene ends were 5 bases for V and 8 bases for J; bases not matched to a gene: 13. CDR3 length: 15 amino acids. Germline V lookup: CDR1 PRHDT, CDR2 FYEKMQ (reference sequence). The CDR3 loop is CASSPKTGGISQQYF. As DNA, the CDR3 is TGTGCCAGCAGCCCCAAGACAGGGGGTATTAGCCAGCAGTACTTC. The full variable domain, with the rest looked up from reference TRBV13 and TRBJ2-7, is AAGVIQSPRHLIKEKRETATLKCYPIPRHDTVYWYQQGPGQDPQFLISFYEKMQSDKGSIPDRFSAQQFSDYHSELNMSSLELGDSALYFCASSPKTGGISQQYFGPGTRLTVT.

The V call is TRBV6-4, the J call TRBJ2-1; 8 nucleotides agree with TRBD2. Germline assignment: CDR1 MRHNA and CDR2 SNTAGT. This CDR3 comprises 15 residues. J gave up 8 bases and V 2 bases, and 8 bases lay outside the gene matches. The chain's CDR3 is CASSDPGLGVDEQFF. The CDR3 nucleotides are TGTGCCAGCAGTGACCCGGGACTAGGGGTCGATGAGCAGTTCTTC.

Details on this clonotype: No conserved phenylalanine or tryptophan is present at the end of the CDR3, so a read error is the likely explanation. The DNA is left out, because the CDR3 cannot be placed on it with certainty; the CDR3 is given as TCRdb lists it. V gene TRBV20-1 combines with J gene TRBJ2-1; the table's D call, TRBD2, was not checked against the DNA. The CDR3 region is 15 residues in length, termini included. Germline values: CDR1 DFQATT, CDR2 SNEGSKA (reference sequence). Here the CDR3 reads CSARNDFREIDERFL.

This clonotype turned up a few times. A read error may explain this, as a much larger clone is one base away. The chain couples TRBV4-1 to TRBJ2-7; D possibly uses TRBD1 or TRBD2 (5 bases each). Trimming took 7 bases from V and 3 from J, leaving 19 bases between them. This CDR3 contains 15 residues. Germline CDR1 and CDR2: MGHRA and YSYEKL. CDR3: CASTYRQTGGYEQYF. In DNA form, the CDR3 reads TGCGCCAGCACCTACAGACAGACTGGGGGCTACGAGCAGTACTTC.

V usage is TRBV14 and J usage is TRBJ1-2, with a tentative D call TRBD1 (5 bases). This CDR3 is 15 amino acids long. The germline V gene encodes CDR1 SGHDN and CDR2 FVKESK. V was clipped by 2 bases and J by 10 bases, with 20 bases between them. This CDR3 reads CASSQMPGKPGDYTF. Written as DNA, the CDR3 is TGTGCCAGCAGCCAAATGCCAGGGAAGCCGGGAGACTACACCTTC.

To note about this clonotype: An end of the junction does not agree with germline; a read error may underlie this. This chain joins TRBV20-1 and TRBJ1-2; D not certain. Germline CDR1 reads DFQATT; CDR2 reads SNEGSKA (reference sequence). This CDR3 has 13 residues. CDR3 coding DNA: TGCAGTGGTAGAGATGAGCGGGTCTACGGCTACACCTTC. Translating it yields CSGRDERVYGYTF.

This clonotype was counted only a few times. The chain uses TRBV29-1 and TRBJ2-6; the D gene is possibly TRBD2 (6 bases). The V end lost 4 bases, the J end lost 0 bases, and 19 bases lay between the germline ends. CDR1 SQVTM and CDR2 ANQGSEA come from the germline V gene. This CDR3 comprises 18 residues. The DNA of the CDR3 is TGCAGCGTTGTGGGCGGGACCCCTTCAGGCTCTGGGGCCAACGTCCTGACTTTC. This encodes CSVVGGTPSGSGANVLTF.

Comments on this clonotype: A junction boundary mismatches the germline segment, possibly from a read error. The chain carries TRBV10-2 and TRBJ2-5, with a possible D match to TRBD1 (6 bases). The CDR3 loop spans 14 amino acids. Looked up from germline, CDR1 is WSHSY and CDR2 is SAAADI. In nucleotides, the CDR3 is TGCGCCAGCTGTGAGAACAGGGAATGGGAGACCCAGTACTTC. This codes for CASCENREWETQYF.

Concerning this clonotype: This could be a read error, since a much larger clone is one nucleotide away. V usage is TRBV5-5 and J usage is TRBJ2-1, with 7 bases matching TRBD2. CDR1 SGHKS and CDR2 YYEKEE come from the germline V gene (reference sequence). The CDR3 covers 15 residues. Here the CDR3 DNA reads TGTGCCAGCAGCTTCGAGCGGGACTCCTACAATGAGCATTTCTTC. Protein sequence: CASSFERDSYNEHFF.

This clonotype was recorded many times. The V gene is TRBV5-6, the J gene TRBJ1-5; D unresolved. CDR1 SGHDT and CDR2 YYEEEE come from the germline V gene. This CDR3 spans 13 amino acids. V lost 3 bases, J lost 7 bases, and 11 bases lay in between. Here the CDR3 reads CASSSIGRQPQHF. CDR3 coding DNA: TGTGCCAGCAGCTCTATTGGCAGGCAGCCCCAGCATTTT.

This clonotype showed up just a few times. The V call is TRBV2, the J call TRBJ2-1; the match to TRBD2 covers 7 bases. CDR3 size: 12 residues. Germline CDR1 and CDR2: SNHLY and FYNNEI. The J segment lost 3 bases and the V segment lost 11 bases, leaving 4 bases of the junction unmatched. The CDR3 is CAGGGSYNEQFF. The CDR3 DNA reads TGTGCCGGCGGGGGAAGCTACAATGAGCAGTTCTTC.

The genes are TRBV18 and TRBJ1-5, with TRBD1 identical over 7 bases. This CDR3 is 15 amino acids long. V was clipped by 4 bases and J by 2 bases; unmatched bases: 5. Germline lookup yields CDR1 KGHSH and CDR2 LQKENI. The CDR3 DNA sequence: TGTGCCAGCTCACTAGACAGGGTTGGCAATCAGCCCCAGCATTTT. Protein product: CASSLDRVGNQPQHF. Drawing the rest from reference TRBV18 and TRBJ1-5, the complete variable domain is NAGVMQNPRHLVRRRGQEARLRCSPMKGHSHVYWYRQLPEEGLKFMVYLQKENIIDESGMPKERFSAEFPKEGPSILRIQQVVRGDSAAYFCASSLDRVGNQPQHFGDGTRLSIL.

Notes on this clonotype: A read error may explain this, as a much larger clone is one base away. The CDR3 here is CASRTGGADTESFF. CDR3 coding DNA: TGCGCCAGCAGGACAGGGGGCGCGGACACTGAATCTTTCTTT. The chain recombines TRBV5-1 with TRBJ1-1, with TRBD1 matching 10 bases. The CDR3 has 14 residues. Germline V gene sequence: CDR1 SGHRS, CDR2 YFSETQ. Combining the CDR3 with reference TRBV5-1 and TRBJ1-1 gives the whole variable domain KAGVTQTPRYLIKTRGQQVTLSCSPISGHRSVSWYQQTPGQGLQFLFEYFSETQRNKGNFPGRFSGRQFSNSRSEMNVSTLELGDSALYLCASRTGGADTESFFGQGTRLTVV.

Remarks on this clonotype: With a much larger clone just one base away, this may be a read error. This chain links TRBV7-9 with TRBJ2-7, with 9 bases lining up with TRBD1. CDR1 and CDR2 (germline): SEHNR, FQNEAQ (reference sequence). The CDR3 loop spans 15 amino acids. The CDR3: CAISSYGTGSDEQYF. The CDR3 nucleotides are TGTGCCATCAGCAGCTACGGGACAGGGAGCGACGAGCAGTACTTC.

This clonotype has at least ten counts. The chain joins TRBV12-3 or TRBV12-4 to TRBJ2-7; 9 nucleotides match TRBD1. The V segment lost 1 base and the J segment 5 bases; nucleotides outside the gene matches: 3. The CDR3 consists of 14 residues. The CDR3 sequence is CASSLGGQGHEQYF. CDR3 bases: TGTGCCAGCAGTTTAGGGGGACAGGGTCACGAGCAGTACTTC.

A word on this clonotype: An end of the junction does not agree with germline; a read error may underlie this. This sequence joins TRBV29-1 and TRBJ2-3; D is possibly TRBD1 (6 bases). The CDR3 has 15 residues. Germline values: CDR1 SQVTM, CDR2 ANQGSEA. The CDR3 here is CSLDGTREGTDTQYF. The CDR3 DNA reads TGCAGCCTTGATGGGACAAGGGAAGGCACAGATACGCAGTATTTT.

This clonotype appeared a few times. CDR3 sequence (DNA): TGTGCCAGCAGTGGTGACAGGCAGCCAGATACGCAGTATTTT. This translates into CASSGDRQPDTQYF. V and J are TRBV2 and TRBJ2-3; D is possibly TRBD1 (6 bases). Trimming pared 4 bases from V and 4 bases from J, leaving 12 bases between. This CDR3 comprises 14 residues. Per the germline V gene, CDR1 is SNHLY and CDR2 is FYNNEI.

This clonotype was seen repeatedly, ten times or more. The rearrangement uses TRBV12-3 or TRBV12-4 and TRBJ1-2; no definite D call. Trimming shortened V by 7 bases and J by 4 bases, and 10 bases separated the two germline ends. The CDR3 is 12 residues long. DNA for the CDR3: TGTGCCAGCACCCCAGTGGGCTATGGCTACACCTTC. Protein product: CASTPVGYGYTF.

V is TRBV19 and J is TRBJ2-2; the D is unclear. Trimming shortened V by 7 bases and J by 1 base, and 10 bases separated the two germline ends. Germline CDR1 and CDR2: LNHDA and SQIVND (reference sequence). The CDR3 totals 14 residues. The CDR3 loop reads CASTLMGNTGELFF. For the CDR3, the DNA is TGTGCCAGTACCCTAATGGGGAACACCGGGGAGCTGTTTTTT. The whole variable domain, remainder taken from reference TRBV19 and TRBJ2-2, is DGGITQSPKYLFRKEGQNVTLSCEQNLNHDAMYWYRQDPGQGLRLIYYSQIVNDFQKGDIAEGYSVSREKKESFPLTVTSAQKNPTAFYLCASTLMGNTGELFFGEGSRLTVL.

A note on this clonotype: Likely a read error: the CDR3 ends without its conserved phenylalanine or tryptophan. The V and J genes are TRBV29-1 and TRBJ1-1, with D perhaps TRBD1 (6 bases). Germline V lookup: CDR1 SQVTM, CDR2 ANQGSEA. This CDR3 is 11 amino acids long. Trimming pared 7 bases from V and 7 bases from J, leaving 13 bases between. Here the CDR3 DNA reads TGCAGCGCTTCTGGGGACATTGAAGCTTTCTTA. Translation gives CSASGDIEAFL.

As to this clonotype: A much bigger clone sits one base away, suggesting this may be a read error. The rearrangement links TRBV5-1 to TRBJ2-3; tentative D call: TRBD1 (5 bases). The CDR3 is 13 residues long. The V gene's germline CDR1 is SGHRS and CDR2 YFSETQ. The chain's CDR3 is CACSAGQADTQYF. DNA of the CDR3: TGCGCCTGCAGCGCCGGACAAGCAGATACGCAGTATTTT.

The sample holds a few counts of this clonotype. A much bigger clone sits one base away, suggesting this may be a read error. J is TRBJ2-7 and V is TRBV5-6; the match to TRBD2 covers 11 bases. Germline CDR1 reads SGHDT; CDR2 reads YYEEEE. The CDR3 consists of 15 residues. The DNA of the CDR3 is TGTACCAGCAGCCGGGGACTAGCGGCCTCCTACGAGCAGTACTTC. Translated, it gives CTSSRGLAASYEQYF.

V is TRBV28 and J is TRBJ1-1; D possibly corresponds to TRBD1 (6 bases). Germline CDR1 MDHEN, CDR2 SYDVKM. The CDR3 runs 17 residues. Trimming shortened V by 7 bases and J by 1 base, and 22 bases separated the two germline ends. The DNA for the CDR3 is TGTGCCAGCACCATCCCCCCCCAGGGGCAGGGGAACACTGAAGCTTTCTTT. Translated: CASTIPPQGQGNTEAFF.

The V gene is TRBV10-2, the J gene TRBJ2-1; unclear D gene. V lost 10 bases, J lost 9 bases, and 13 bases lay in between. This CDR3 is built from 11 residues. CDR1 is WSHSY and CDR2 is SAAADI in the germline V gene. The CDR3 nucleotides are TGCGCCATCGGCCTAGGCGGTGAGCAGTTCTTC. It yields the protein CAIGLGGEQFF.

Of note for this clonotype: This may arise from a read error, as a much more abundant clone is one base away. This CDR3 is missing its conserved last phenylalanine or tryptophan, likely due to a read error. The chain combines TRBV29-1 with TRBJ2-1; no firm D call. Germline CDR1 SQVTM, CDR2 ANQGSEA. The CDR3 has 10 amino acids. V shed 5 bases and J shed 7 bases, with 6 bases lying between them. The DNA for the CDR3 is TGCAGCGTTTTCGCGAATGAGCAGTTCATC. This translates into CSVFANEQFI.

J is TRBJ2-5 and V is TRBV6-5; D might be TRBD1 or TRBD2, each matching 5 bases. V was pared by 5 bases and J by 7 bases, with 17 bases between. Germline CDR1 and CDR2: MNHEY and SVGAGI. CDR3 length equals 14 residues. The CDR3 reads CASSNGDGPGTQYF. CDR3 sequence (DNA): TGTGCCAGCAGTAACGGGGACGGCCCCGGGACCCAGTACTTC.

This clonotype has at least ten counts. The gene calls are TRBV24-1 and TRBJ1-2, with 8 bases identical to TRBD1. The trim removed 4 bases at V and 3 bases at J, leaving 6 bases unmatched. Germline V CDR1 and CDR2: KGHDR, SFDVKD. The CDR3 sequence is 15 residues long. The CDR3 DNA reads as TGTGCCACCAGTGACGCAGGGGGCGCGGACTATGGCTACACCTTC. Amino acids: CATSDAGGADYGYTF.

In its sample, this clonotype was seen many times. The rearrangement joins TRBV20-1 to TRBJ2-4; TRBD2 agrees at 11 bases. J lost 6 bases, V lost 5 bases, and 9 bases had no gene match. The CDR3 runs to 15 residues. Germline V gene sequence: CDR1 DFQATT, CDR2 SNEGSKA (reference sequence). CDR3 nucleotide sequence: TGCAGTGCTCTCACTAGCGGGAGTTCGGGAAACATTCAGTACTTC. This encodes CSALTSGSSGNIQYF.

The V and J genes are TRBV20-1 and TRBJ1-1, with TRBD1 identical over 7 bases. V dropped 2 bases and J dropped 4; count of bases not matched to a gene: 7. CDR3 size: 14 residues. Germline V gives CDR1 DFQATT, CDR2 SNEGSKA (reference sequence). CDR3 protein: CSARFRGGGTEAFF. In DNA, the CDR3 is TGCAGTGCTAGATTCAGGGGGGGGGGCACTGAAGCTTTCTTT.

About this clonotype itself: One end of the junction does not line up with germline, which may come from a read error. The V and J genes are TRBV29-1 and TRBJ2-7; 7 bases are shared with TRBD1. From germline, CDR1 is SQVTM and CDR2 ANQGSEA. The CDR3 has 13 residues. The CDR3 is CSIATGTEYEQYF. Written as DNA, the CDR3 is TGCAGCATCGCCACCGGGACAGAGTACGAGCAATACTTC.

This clonotype is medium-sized by share. J is TRBJ2-3 and V is TRBV20-1, with TRBD2 matching over 15 bases. After removal of 3 bases from V and 0 bases from J, the junction contained 13 bases not matched to a gene. The CDR3 runs 20 residues. The germline V gene has CDR1 DFQATT and CDR2 SNEGSKA (reference sequence). CDR3 protein: CSASRPGLAGGPSSTDTQYF. The CDR3 DNA follows: TGCAGTGCTAGTCGCCCCGGACTAGCGGGAGGGCCGAGTAGCACAGATACGCAGTATTTT.